The entry below describes one TCR beta chain. V lost 0 bases, J lost 4 bases, and 10 bases lay in between. CDR1 is MGHRA and CDR2 is YSYEKL in the germline V gene. CDR3 size: 15 residues. Per the study methods: Nucleated cell counts were estimated from reference gene primer amplification. TCRdb's table, derived via immunoSEQ multiplex PCR, lists solely in-frame clones and lacks some. V, J and clone size were drawn from that table, and D and trimming were deduced from the DNA. The table includes over 120,000 clones, around 83% detected once. The data stem from a study of blood T cell repertoires in COVID-19. Turning to the study itself: Whether acute or convalescent, the COVID-19 samples came from the United States, Italy and Spain. Sources were T cells, B-cell-depleted T cells, or PBMCs; the material itself was cDNA or gDNA.

V usage is TRBV4-1 and J usage is TRBJ2-1; a possible D gene is TRBD1 (6 bases). The clonotype was recovered from a man between 60 and 70 years old with active or convalescent COVID-19. Sequences were obtained from peripheral blood. CDR3 in amino acids: CASSQDGQSYNEQFF. CDR3 in DNA: TGCGCCAGCAGCCAAGATGGACAGAGTTACAATGAGCAGTTCTTC.